This entry lists 3 T cell receptor delta chains sequenced from one sample in a study of gammadelta T cells in human blood (TCRdb year 2020). The library relied on RT-PCR. Sequenced using an Illumina MiSeq. Clonotypes were called again by TCRdb from the public reads via CATT, and duplicate nucleotide sequences were then merged into one entry. A total of 350 to 450 delta-chain clones appear in this sample, around 9% of them only once. The ten largest clones add up to approximately 39% of the sample. The specimen sequenced was non-Vgamma9Vdelta2 gamma-delta T cells from adult blood. These receptors were collected from a human donor.

This clone came up a few times. The protein TCRdb gives is from a much larger clone and does not agree with this DNA's translation at residue 15, likely a read error; the protein shown here comes from the DNA. The rearrangement uses TRDV1 and TRDJ1, with 8 bases that match TRDD2. Germline V CDR1 and CDR2: TSWWSYY, QGS. CDR3 length: 24 residues. Germline trimming cut 0 bases from V and 0 bases from J; bases unmatched to any gene: 27. Written as DNA, the CDR3 is TGTGCTCTTGGGGAACTAGGATCTAATGGGGGCTTCCTACTGGAGGATCTTCACACCGATAAACTCATCTTT. This codes for CALGELGSNGGFLLEDLHTDKLIF.

This clone is medium-sized. J is TRDJ1 and V is TRDV1, with 12 bases aligning to TRDD3. Germline loops: CDR1 TSWWSYY, CDR2 QGS. The length of the CDR3 is 26 residues. V was pared by 1 base and J by 0 bases, with 30 bases of the junction left unmatched. CDR3 nucleotides: TGTGCTCTTGGGGAACATTTTTCCTTAGATCCGACTGGTACTGGGGGATACCGGGTTTACACCGATAAACTCATCTTT. Its translation: CALGEHFSLDPTGTGGYRVYTDKLIF.

About this clone itself: The protein TCRdb lists belongs to a much larger clone and differs from this DNA's translation at residue 8, which points to a read error; the protein shown is made from the DNA. The chain uses TRAV29/DV5 and TRDJ1, with 10 positions matching TRDD3. The germline V gene encodes CDR1 NSMFDY and CDR2 ISSIKDK. With 2 bases clipped from V and 11 bases from J, the junction kept 21 bases outside the gene matches. There are 17 residues in the CDR3. DNA for the CDR3: TGTGCAGCAAGTACACAGCTCCCCTGGGGGATATCGCGCTTGCTCATCTTT. It codes for CAASTQLPWGISRLLIF.